These 30 T cell receptor beta chains share one sample of origin, sequenced in a study of molecular identifiers for immune sequencing clone quantification (dated by TCRdb to 2016 to 2018). The library was made by PCR. Sequenced using a NextSeq 500. TCRdb reworked the public reads: Q25 trimming with fastp, MiXCR clone assembly, productive beta chains retained. One record per CDR3 amino acid sequence lists the most common genes and DNA. For this sample the table gives some 590,000 distinct CDR3 sequences, of which about 25% were detected only once. Of the sample, 0.78% is held by the ten largest clones. Source material: naive CD8+ T cells from blood, with Jurkat cell RNA spiked in. The cell subset or site label of this sample denotes: FACS-sorted CD8+CD4-CCR7+CD45RA+ naive T cells. All receptors derive from a human donor in good health. Some libraries in this study had Jurkat cell RNA spiked in.

Worth noting for this clonotype: This may stem from a read error, because a much larger clone lies one nucleotide away. The chain carries TRBV29-1 and TRBJ2-7; either TRBD1 or TRBD2 may supply D (6 bases each). Germline CDR1 and CDR2: SQVTM and ANQGSEA. This CDR3 region has 12 residues. The CDR3 loop is CCVVGGGVEQYF. In nucleotides, the CDR3 is TGCTGCGTCGTAGGAGGGGGAGTCGAGCAGTACTTC.

For this clonotype: With a much larger clone just one base away, this may be a read error. The chain carries TRBV5-1 and TRBJ2-7, with D unresolved. V was clipped by 4 bases and J by 4 bases, with 15 bases between them. There are 14 residues in the CDR3. CDR1 SGHRS and CDR2 YFSETQ come from the germline V gene. CDR3 sequence reads: CASSVGSYGYEQYF. The DNA for the CDR3 is TGCGCCAGCAGCGTGGGCAGTTACGGGTACGAGCAGTACTTC.

This clonotype was detected a few times. This chain uses TRBV7-6 with TRBJ2-2; possible D gene TRBD2, 6 bases. This CDR3 is built from 16 residues. The germline V and J ends were trimmed by 0 bases and 6 bases, with 14 bases remaining between them. The germline V gene encodes CDR1 SGHVS and CDR2 FNYEAQ. The CDR3 protein is CASSLAVEGRSGELFF. The CDR3 region has the DNA TGTGCCAGCAGCTTAGCGGTGGAGGGTCGTTCCGGGGAGCTGTTTTTT.

This clonotype has at least ten counts. The chain employs TRBV29-1 and TRBJ2-7; D gene unclear. The CDR3 has 11 residues. The germline V and J ends were trimmed by 7 bases and 7 bases, with 14 bases remaining between them. In germline, CDR1 is SQVTM, CDR2 ANQGSEA. As DNA, the CDR3 is TGCAGCGCCCTCGACATACAAGAGCAGTACTTC. This encodes CSALDIQEQYF.

The chain couples TRBV4-1 to TRBJ2-7, with D perhaps matching TRBD1 (5 bases). V lost 0 bases, J lost 3 bases, and 12 bases lay in between. This CDR3 has 15 amino acids. Per germline, CDR1 MGHRA and CDR2 YSYEKL. The CDR3, as DNA: TGCGCCAGCAGCCAAGATCTGTCAGGGATCTACGAGCAGTACTTC. Its protein is CASSQDLSGIYEQYF.

This clonotype showed up just a few times. The genes are TRBV9 and TRBJ2-5; 12 bases fit TRBD2. Trimming cost V 4 bases and J 6 bases; bases outside gene matches: 7. Germline V lookup: CDR1 SGDLS, CDR2 YYNGEE. This CDR3 has 15 residues. This CDR3 is CASSTSSGRGKTQYF. The CDR3 DNA sequence: TGTGCCAGCAGCACGTCTAGCGGGAGGGGTAAGACCCAGTACTTC. The whole variable domain, filled in from reference TRBV9 and TRBJ2-5, reads DSGVTQTPKHLITATGQRVTLRCSPRSGDLSVYWYQQSLDQGLQFLIQYYNGEERAKGNILERFSAQQFPDLHSELNLSSLELGDSALYFCASSTSSGRGKTQYFGPGTRLLVL.

This chain uses TRBV9 with TRBJ2-2, with D perhaps being TRBD1 or TRBD2 (5 bases each). Germline-derived CDR1 and CDR2 are SGDLS and YYNGEE. Trimming pared 3 bases from V and 0 bases from J, leaving 12 bases between. The CDR3 is made up of 16 amino acids. The chain's CDR3 is CASSEGSGTNTGELFF. The DNA for the CDR3 is TGTGCCAGCAGCGAGGGGAGCGGCACGAACACCGGGGAGCTGTTTTTT.

V usage is TRBV4-3 and J usage is TRBJ1-6; a weak D match, TRBD1 (5 bases). The germline V gene encodes CDR1 LGHNA and CDR2 YSLEER. The V end lost 0 bases, the J end lost 10 bases, and 19 bases lay between the germline ends. This CDR3 contains 17 residues. The CDR3, as DNA: TGCGCCAGCAGCCAAGAATTCGGGGCCGGGACCGACTCACCCCTCCACTTT. It yields the protein CASSQEFGAGTDSPLHF.

Concerning this clonotype itself: A much larger clone lies one base from this, so it may be a read error. The gene calls are TRBV20-1 and TRBJ2-7, with D possibly matching TRBD2 (5 bases). Trimming took 3 bases from V and 3 from J, leaving 18 bases between them. Per the germline V gene, CDR1 is DFQATT and CDR2 is SNEGSKA (reference sequence). The CDR3 runs 15 residues. CDR3 sequence reads: CSASLTGPGGYEQYF. CDR3 sequence (DNA): TGCAGTGCTAGCCTGACTGGGCCAGGAGGCTACGAGCAGTACTTC.

Notes on this clonotype: Given a much more abundant clone one base away, this may be a read error. The CDR3 DNA reads as TGCGCCAGCGGCCAAGAGGTAATGAGATACAATGAGCAGTTCTTC. This encodes CASGQEVMRYNEQFF. The chain couples TRBV4-3 to TRBJ2-1; D ambiguous. Germline V gene data show CDR1 as LGHNA and CDR2 as YSLEER. The length of the CDR3 is 15 residues.

This sequence joins TRBV7-9 and TRBJ2-7; D is possibly TRBD1 (6 bases). Germline V gene lookup returns CDR1 SEHNR and CDR2 FQNEAQ (reference sequence). This CDR3 is built from 15 residues. V dropped 3 bases and J dropped 0 bases, with 12 bases sitting between them. CDR3 sequence (DNA): TGTGCCAGCAGCTTGGGCGTGGGGGCCTCCTACGAGCAGTACTTC. It codes for CASSLGVGASYEQYF.

A single count supports this clonotype. A read error may be the cause here, since a much bigger clone is one base away. The J gene is TRBJ2-7, the V gene TRBV20-1; D might be TRBD2 (5 bases). Germline-derived CDR1 and CDR2 are DFQATT and SNEGSKA (reference sequence). This CDR3 has 16 amino acids. Trimming cost V 3 bases and J 4 bases, with 22 bases left between them. The CDR3 coding sequence is TGCAGTGCTAGTGATCCAGCCGCGTCGAGGGTATACGAGCAGTACTTC. Protein: CSASDPAASRVYEQYF.

There are many counts of this clonotype. The chain carries TRBV9 and TRBJ2-5; 7 bases line up with TRBD1. This CDR3 has 16 residues. V shed 0 bases, J shed 2 bases, and the junction held 7 bases outside the gene matches. The germline CDR1 and CDR2 sequences are SGDLS and YYNGEE. The CDR3 nucleotides read TGTGCCAGCAGCGTAGAGGGCAGGGGGTCGCAAGAGACCCAGTACTTC. This translates into CASSVEGRGSQETQYF.

The chain has TRBV7-9 and TRBJ2-2, with D perhaps matching TRBD1 or TRBD2 (6 bases each). This CDR3 is built from 18 residues. Looked up from germline, CDR1 is SEHNR and CDR2 is FQNEAQ (reference sequence). V dropped 5 bases and J dropped 6 bases, with 25 bases sitting between them. The CDR3 DNA reads as TGTGCCAGCAGCCACACCAGTACCACGAGGGGGGACGCCGGGGAGCTGTTTTTT. It yields the protein CASSHTSTTRGDAGELFF.

This clonotype was counted ten times or more. The rearrangement links TRBV5-6 to TRBJ1-1; no reliable D call. This CDR3 spans 15 amino acids. Germline loops: CDR1 SGHDT, CDR2 YYEEEE. V lost 0 bases, J lost 1 base, and 10 bases lay in between. The CDR3 coding sequence is TGTGCCAGCAGCTTGGCCAACATCCGGAACACTGAAGCTTTCTTT. Residues: CASSLANIRNTEAFF.

As concerns this clonotype: A much larger clone differs from this one at a single base, so this may be a read error. The genes are TRBV19 and TRBJ1-5; D gene unclear. Germline V gives CDR1 LNHDA, CDR2 SQIVND (reference sequence). The CDR3 spans 13 residues. CDR3 DNA sequence: TGTGCCAGTAGTATAGATCTCGTCCAGCCCCAGCAATTT. It codes for CASSIDLVQPQQF. The full variable domain, its missing parts supplied by reference TRBV19 and TRBJ1-5, is DGGITQSPKYLFRKEGQNVTLSCEQNLNHDAMYWYRQDPGQGLRLIYYSQIVNDFQKGDIAEGYSVSREKKESFPLTVTSAQKNPTAFYLCASSIDLVQPQQFGDGTRLSIL.

The chain employs TRBV6-1 and TRBJ1-6, with unresolved D. V lost 6 bases to trimming and J lost 6 bases, with 9 bases between them. Germline CDR1 reads MNHNS; CDR2 reads SASEGT. CDR3 size: 13 residues. For the CDR3, the DNA is TGTGCCAGCAGGAGTCAGCCTAATTCACCCCTCCACTTT. This codes for CASRSQPNSPLHF.

This clonotype was counted only a few times. In nucleotides, the CDR3 is TGTGCCAGCAGTTACGGACTAGCTTCCGATACGCAGTATTTT. Translated, it gives CASSYGLASDTQYF. The chain carries TRBV6-5 and TRBJ2-3, with 8 bases matching TRBD2. This CDR3 region has 14 residues. Germline values: CDR1 MNHEY, CDR2 SVGAGI. With 2 bases clipped from V and 6 bases from J, the junction kept 4 bases outside the gene matches.

Points on this clonotype: A much bigger clone sits one base away, suggesting this may be a read error. The chain links TRBV28 to TRBJ2-6, with 8 bases aligning to TRBD1. Germline V gene lookup returns CDR1 MDHEN and CDR2 SYDVKM. The CDR3 runs 16 residues. Germline trimming cut 3 bases from V and 4 bases from J; bases unmatched to any gene: 5. CDR3 in amino acids: CASSFRGQEGANVLTF. In nucleotides, the CDR3 is TGTGCCAGCAGTTTCAGGGGGCAGGAAGGGGCCAACGTCCTGACTTTC.

This clonotype occurred many times. The genes are TRBV4-1 and TRBJ1-1; D gene uncertain. V lost 4 bases and J lost 3, with 12 bases in between. Germline CDR1 and CDR2: MGHRA and YSYEKL. The CDR3 loop spans 14 amino acids. This chain's CDR3 is CASSLRRLDTEAFF. The DNA of the CDR3 is TGCGCCAGCAGCCTGAGGCGCTTAGACACTGAAGCTTTCTTT.

The chain carries TRBV11-2 and TRBJ2-2; perhaps D is TRBD1 or TRBD2 (6 bases each). This CDR3 has 14 residues. Trimming shortened V by 3 bases and J by 7 bases, and 12 bases separated the two germline ends. Germline values: CDR1 SGHAT, CDR2 FQNNGV. The CDR3 is CASSLGGSIGELFF. CDR3 in DNA: TGTGCCAGCAGCTTGGGGGGCTCGATCGGGGAGCTGTTTTTT.

There are many counts of this clonotype. The V call is TRBV7-9, the J call TRBJ1-1; no reliable D call. The V gene's germline CDR1 is SEHNR and CDR2 FQNEAQ (reference sequence). The CDR3 is 14 residues long. The V end was cut by 7 bases, the J end by 1 base, with 13 bases between. As DNA, the CDR3 is TGTGCCAGCATTGCGGTCGTGCGGAACACTGAAGCTTTCTTT. As protein: CASIAVVRNTEAFF.

This clonotype came up a few times. This may arise from a read error, as a much more abundant clone is one base away. This rearrangement joins TRBV7-9 to TRBJ2-3; D is possibly TRBD1 or TRBD2 (5 bases each). Trimming stripped 5 bases from V and 2 bases from J, with 17 bases between. Per germline, CDR1 SEHNR and CDR2 FQNEAQ (reference sequence). The CDR3 sequence is 16 residues long. This chain's CDR3 is CASSTVFGALTDTQYF. In nucleotides, the CDR3 is TGTGCCAGCAGCACCGTGTTCGGGGCCCTCACAGATACGCAGTATTTT.

This clonotype was counted at least ten times. V and J are TRBV9 and TRBJ2-7; 11 bases map to TRBD1. The ends lost 8 bases at V and 9 bases at J; junction bases unmatched: 10. In germline, CDR1 is SGDLS, CDR2 YYNGEE. CDR3 length: 13 residues. The CDR3 region is CASSDRGRLGQYF. The CDR3 region has the DNA TGTGCCAGTTCGGACAGGGGGCGACTAGGGCAGTACTTC.

This clonotype has only a few counts. The chain has TRBV19 and TRBJ2-3; 9 nucleotides align to TRBD1. In germline, CDR1 is LNHDA, CDR2 SQIVND (reference sequence). Trimming at V came to 6 bases and at J to 0 bases, leaving 4 bases not matched to a gene. The CDR3 length is 15 residues. The CDR3 sequence is CASRGGQGSTDTQYF. For the CDR3, the DNA is TGTGCCAGTAGGGGAGGACAGGGGAGCACAGATACGCAGTATTTT.

The table lists this clonotype with many counts. The gene calls are TRBV7-2 and TRBJ2-4; D gene unclear. This CDR3 comprises 14 residues. Germline V gives CDR1 SGHTA, CDR2 FQGNSA. Trimming removed 2 bases at V and 9 bases at J, with 14 bases between. CDR3 nucleotides: TGTGCCAGCAGCTTACAGAGTTTTCATGTCATTCAGTACTTC. Amino acid sequence: CASSLQSFHVIQYF.

The sample holds a few counts of this clonotype. The rearrangement links TRBV29-1 to TRBJ1-5; tentatively, D is TRBD1 (5 bases). The germline V and J ends were trimmed by 4 bases and 3 bases, with 7 bases remaining between them. This CDR3 has 12 amino acids. The germline CDR1 and CDR2 sequences are SQVTM and ANQGSEA. Here the CDR3 DNA reads TGCAGCGTTGGACAGCCCAATCAGCCCCAGCATTTT. Translation gives CSVGQPNQPQHF.

In this sample, this clonotype turned up many times. This chain uses TRBV7-9 with TRBJ2-7, with 8 bases lining up with TRBD1. This CDR3 has 14 amino acids. Per the germline V gene, CDR1 is SEHNR and CDR2 is FQNEAQ (reference sequence). Losses at the gene ends were 5 bases for V and 4 bases for J; bases not matched to a gene: 7. This CDR3 reads CASSAWTGMYEQYF. The CDR3 nucleotides are TGTGCCAGCAGCGCTTGGACAGGGATGTACGAGCAGTACTTC.

On this clonotype: Being one base from a much bigger clone, this may be a read error. The chain recombines TRBV20-1 with TRBJ2-3, with D tentatively TRBD1 (5 bases). The CDR3 covers 13 residues. Germline lookup yields CDR1 DFQATT and CDR2 SNEGSKA (reference sequence). With 3 bases removed from V and 3 bases from J, the gap between germline ends came to 10 bases. In DNA, the CDR3 is TGCAGTGCTAGGGACAACGCGACAGATACGCAGTATTTT. Protein product: CSARDNATDTQYF.

As regards this clonotype: The junction and the germline gene differ at one end; a read error may be behind it. This rearrangement joins TRBV30 to TRBJ2-2; 7 nucleotides align to TRBD1. The CDR3 length is 13 residues. Germline values: CDR1 GTSNPN, CDR2 SVGIG (reference sequence). CDR3 residues: CAWNYDRAGELIF. In DNA, the CDR3 is TGTGCCTGGAATTACGACAGGGCCGGGGAGCTGATTTTT.